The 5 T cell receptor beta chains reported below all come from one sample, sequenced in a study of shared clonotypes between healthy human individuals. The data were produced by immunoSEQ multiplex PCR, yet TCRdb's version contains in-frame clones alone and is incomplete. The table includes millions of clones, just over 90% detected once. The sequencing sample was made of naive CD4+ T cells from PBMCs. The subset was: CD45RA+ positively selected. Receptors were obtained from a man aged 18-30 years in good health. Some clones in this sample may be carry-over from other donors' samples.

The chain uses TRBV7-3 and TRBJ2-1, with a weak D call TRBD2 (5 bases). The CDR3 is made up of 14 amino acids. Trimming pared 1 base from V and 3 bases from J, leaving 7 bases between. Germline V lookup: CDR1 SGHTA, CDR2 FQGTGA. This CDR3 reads CASSLNGLYNEQFF. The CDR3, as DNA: TGTGCCAGCAGCTTAAACGGACTCTACAATGAGCAGTTCTTC.

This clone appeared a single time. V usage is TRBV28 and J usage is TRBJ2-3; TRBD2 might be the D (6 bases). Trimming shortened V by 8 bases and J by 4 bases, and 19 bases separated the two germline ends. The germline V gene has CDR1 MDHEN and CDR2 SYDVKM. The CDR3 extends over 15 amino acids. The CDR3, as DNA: TGTGCCAGCGATAACCGGCCGGGAGCCCCAGATACGCAGTATTTT. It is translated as CASDNRPGAPDTQYF.

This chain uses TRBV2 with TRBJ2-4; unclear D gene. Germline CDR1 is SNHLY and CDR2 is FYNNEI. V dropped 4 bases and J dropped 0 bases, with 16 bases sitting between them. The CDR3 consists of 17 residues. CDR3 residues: CASSGSWAGSAKNIQYF. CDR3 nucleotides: TGTGCCAGCAGTGGTAGTTGGGCAGGCTCAGCCAAAAACATTCAGTACTTC.

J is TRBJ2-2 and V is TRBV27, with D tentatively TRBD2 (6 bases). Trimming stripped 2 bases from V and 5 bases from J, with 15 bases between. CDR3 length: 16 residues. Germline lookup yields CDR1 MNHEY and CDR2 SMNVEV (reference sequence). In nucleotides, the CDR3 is TGTGCCAGCAGTTTACGACTAGTCTTGGTTACCGGGGAGCTGTTTTTT. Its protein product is CASSLRLVLVTGELFF.

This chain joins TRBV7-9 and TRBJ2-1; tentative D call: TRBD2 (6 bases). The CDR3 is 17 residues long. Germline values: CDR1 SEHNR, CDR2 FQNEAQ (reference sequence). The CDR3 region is CVPELAQTSYSYNEQFF. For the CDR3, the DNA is TGTGTCCCTGAACTAGCCCAAACCAGCTACTCCTACAATGAGCAGTTCTTC.